The clone carrying this T cell receptor (beta chain) appeared a few times. This sample stems from a study of blood T cells in healthy people across ages. Through a sample-barcoded 5' primer and a J-beta primer mix, a second PCR was run for about 6 to 11 cycles. A single record per CDR3 protein comes from TCRdb applying MiXCR to the 5' RACE reads. Here the sample spans about 1,400,000 distinct CDR3 sequences, 42% being singletons. Sequenced material: blood. The source of this sequence is a woman aged 18 to 35 in good health.

CDR3: CASSRGGIGEQFF. In DNA, the CDR3 is TGTGCCAGCAGTAGAGGGGGCATTGGTGAGCAGTTCTTC. The chain carries TRBV6-5 and TRBJ2-1; 7 bases agree with TRBD1. Germline CDR1 and CDR2: MNHEY and SVGAGI. Unmatched junction bases numbered 7, after V lost 5 bases and J lost 9 bases. The CDR3 contains 13 residues.